Listed below are T cell receptor beta chains from one sample, sequenced in a study of Ad26.COV2.S vaccination and SARS-CoV-2 variants. TCRdb keeps only in-frame clones here, not all; method: immunoSEQ multiplex PCR. The top ten hold 9.5% to 15% of the sample, which has roughly 500,000 clones, approximately 88% seen once. Sequences were derived from peripheral blood, sampled in a trial of Ad26.COV2.S vaccine versus placebo. The receptors here all came from a person aged 18-65 years who received the Ad26.COV2.S COVID-19 vaccine or a placebo. The conserved cysteine and the conserved F or W are not part of the CDR3 here. The order of the fields is clone size, V gene, D gene, CDR3 protein. A D gene is named only where the DNA matches it firmly. Part of the rows lack a size; the others show once, few, many or a class for expanded clones.

size: NA
V: TRBV2
D: NA
CDR3: ASNPGGVSLSYEQY

size: NA
V: TRBV6-5
D: NA
CDR3: ASTFGGEAGGYT

size: once
V: TRBV7-2
D: TRBD2
CDR3: ASSLASTGLAAIPSTDTQY

size: NA
V: TRBV5-6
D: NA
CDR3: ASSLKGMDTQY

size: NA
V: TRBV27
D: TRBD2
CDR3: ASRGGRLAGGGSTDTQY

size: many
V: TRBV27
D: NA
CDR3: ASNFGQPNSPLH

size: NA
V: TRBV7-9
D: NA
CDR3: ASSPGGSYEQY

size: NA
V: TRBV27
D: TRBD1
CDR3: ASRITGGPLSPLH

size: few
V: TRBV14
D: NA
CDR3: ASSPRGAWPSTEAF

size: once
V: TRBV7-9
D: NA
CDR3: ASSPAGWVTEQF